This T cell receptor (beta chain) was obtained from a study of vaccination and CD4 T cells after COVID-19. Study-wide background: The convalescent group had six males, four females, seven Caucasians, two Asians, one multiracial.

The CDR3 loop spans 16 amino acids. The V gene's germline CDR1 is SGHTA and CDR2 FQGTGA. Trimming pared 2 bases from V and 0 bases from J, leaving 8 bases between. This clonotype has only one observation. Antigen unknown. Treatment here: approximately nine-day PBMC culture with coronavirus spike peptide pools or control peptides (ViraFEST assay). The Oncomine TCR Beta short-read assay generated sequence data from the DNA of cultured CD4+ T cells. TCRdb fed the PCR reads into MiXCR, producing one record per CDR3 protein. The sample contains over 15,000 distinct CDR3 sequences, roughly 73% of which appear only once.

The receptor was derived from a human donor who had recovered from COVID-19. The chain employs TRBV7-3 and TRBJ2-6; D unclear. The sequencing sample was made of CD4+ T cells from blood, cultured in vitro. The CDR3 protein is CASSLARLSGANVLTF. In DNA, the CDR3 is TGTGCCAGCAGCTTAGCTCGGCTCTCTGGGGCCAACGTCCTGACTTTC. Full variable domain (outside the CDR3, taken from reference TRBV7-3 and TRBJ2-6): GAGVSQTPSNKVTEKGKYVELRCDPISGHTALYWYRQSLGQGPEFLIYFQGTGAADDSGLPNDRFFAVRPEGSVSTLKIQRTERGDSAVYLCASSLARLSGANVLTFGAGSRLTVL.